This T cell receptor (beta chain) was identified in a study of OX40 agonist ivuxolimab in advanced cancers. Study in general: Melanoma, hepatocellular carcinoma, head and neck or renal cell cancer occurred in dose-escalation patients. Of the patients, three showed partial responses, one with hepatocellular carcinoma and two with cutaneous melanoma. Notes on the study in general: Some patients without response likewise showed low normalized clonal expansion.

Clones were read by immunoSEQ multiplex PCR, and TCRdb kept only the in-frame ones, dropping some. This table has about 86,000 clones, roughly nine tenths appearing once. V lost 6 bases, J lost 3 bases, and 5 bases stayed unmatched. The CDR3 has 16 amino acids. Germline V gene sequence: CDR1 MGHDK, CDR2 SYGVNS. Details on this clone: The antigen is undetermined.

Peripheral blood came from all dose cohorts at three timepoints. The sequence was obtained from an adult with an advanced solid tumor such as melanoma, head and neck, liver or kidney cancer. V usage is TRBV25-1 and J usage is TRBJ2-6, with 10 bases fitting TRBD1. Here the sequenced sample was CD4+ or CD8+ T cells sorted from blood, taken in a trial of the OX40 agonist ivuxolimab. CDR3 nucleotides: TGTGCCAGCAGCCGGGACAGGGGAATTGGGGCCAACGTCCTGACTTTC. It codes for CASSRDRGIGANVLTF.